This TCR beta chain comes out of a study of control samples from healthy donors and cancer patients. Profiling relied on immunoSEQ multiplex PCR, and the TCRdb table lists in-frame clones only, not all of them. The sample includes approximately 150,000 clones, over 85% seen only once; the top ten take under 9%. The CDR3 loop spans 16 amino acids. Germline lookup yields CDR1 LGHDT and CDR2 YNNKEL (reference sequence). V was clipped by 0 bases and J by 7 bases; unmatched bases: 8. This clone was detected a few times. Sequencing was performed on PBMCs. The receptor was derived from a man over 45 with head and neck cancer. V and J are TRBV3-1 (or the pseudogene TRBV3-2) and TRBJ1-4; the match to TRBD1 covers 7 bases. This chain's CDR3 is CASSQEIGGGGEKLFF. The CDR3 DNA reads TGTGCCAGCAGCCAAGAGATAGGAGGGGGCGGTGAAAAACTGTTTTTT.